The 26 T cell receptor beta chains presented below share a single source sample, sequenced in a study of blood T cell repertoires in COVID-19. Produced via immunoSEQ multiplex PCR; TCRdb's table is partial and in-frame only. The sample holds about 300,000 clones; about four fifths are singletons and the top ten take more than 1.2%. The sample comprised peripheral blood. These receptors were collected from a human donor with COVID-19, enrolled during active disease. The donor label of this sample is uncertain.

This rearrangement joins TRBV9 to TRBJ2-1; the match to TRBD2 covers 7 bases. CDR3 length equals 16 residues. Germline values: CDR1 SGDLS, CDR2 YYNGEE. The ends lost 0 bases at V and 4 bases at J; junction bases unmatched: 7. The CDR3 coding sequence is TGTGCCAGCAGCGTAGGCTCAGCGGGAACTTACAATGAGCAGTTCTTC. Protein product: CASSVGSAGTYNEQFF.

The V call is TRBV29-1, the J call TRBJ1-5; possible D gene TRBD1, 5 bases. With 6 bases removed from V and 6 bases from J, the gap between germline ends came to 9 bases. This CDR3 region has 11 residues. Germline V gives CDR1 SQVTM, CDR2 ANQGSEA. CDR3 sequence reads: CSVGEGQPQHF. CDR3 bases: TGCAGCGTAGGGGAGGGTCAGCCCCAGCATTTT.

The J gene is TRBJ1-3, the V gene TRBV6-2 or TRBV6-3, with TRBD1 matching 7 bases. Germline lookup yields CDR1 MNHEY and CDR2 SVGEGT. Trimming at V came to 4 bases and at J to 0 bases, leaving 3 bases not matched to a gene. This CDR3 contains 15 residues. In DNA, the CDR3 is TGTGCCAGCAGTTTGACAGGGAGCTCTGGAAACACCATATATTTT. This encodes CASSLTGSSGNTIYF.

This clone was found once. This chain joins TRBV7-9 and TRBJ2-2; TRBD1 agrees at 8 bases. Germline trimming cut 6 bases from V and 7 bases from J; bases unmatched to any gene: 10. Germline CDR1 SEHNR, CDR2 FQNEAQ (reference sequence). This CDR3 comprises 15 residues. Here the CDR3 reads CASRRGTGSIGELFF. The CDR3 bases are TGTGCCAGCAGACGCGGGACAGGTTCAATCGGGGAGCTGTTTTTT.

The V and J genes are TRBV12-5 and TRBJ1-1, with D perhaps TRBD1 (6 bases). V was shortened by 5 bases and J by 5 bases, with 12 bases between the two germline ends. The V gene's germline CDR1 is LGHNT and CDR2 FRNRAP. The CDR3 spans 13 residues. The CDR3 reads CASGPRGGTEAFF. Here the CDR3 DNA reads TGTGCTAGTGGTCCGAGGGGGGGTACTGAAGCTTTCTTT.

This chain connects TRBV6-5 to TRBJ2-7; 13 bases fit TRBD2. The germline V gene encodes CDR1 MNHEY and CDR2 SVGAGI. V shed 4 bases and J 6 bases; nucleotides not matched to a gene: 9. CDR3 length equals 16 residues. In nucleotides, the CDR3 is TGTGCCAGCAGTTCGGGACTAGCGGGACCGGCAGCCGAGCAGTACTTC. Its protein is CASSSGLAGPAAEQYF.

The chain has TRBV14 and TRBJ2-1, with 7 positions matching TRBD2. The length of the CDR3 is 15 residues. V gave up 5 bases and J gave up 5 bases; unmatched junction bases: 9. Per the germline V gene, CDR1 is SGHDN and CDR2 is FVKESK. The CDR3 region is CASSVRGGVNNEQFF. The CDR3, as DNA: TGTGCCAGCAGCGTAAGGGGAGGGGTAAACAATGAGCAGTTCTTC.

The chain joins TRBV7-3 to TRBJ2-2; the D gene is possibly TRBD2 (7 bases). Germline values: CDR1 SGHTA, CDR2 FQGTGA. The CDR3 covers 17 residues. Between the trimmed V and J ends, which lost 5 bases and 1 base, there was a span of 17 bases. Here the CDR3 DNA reads TGTGCCAGCAGCCTCGGGGGGCCGGGACAGAACACCGGGGAGCTGTTTTTT. This gives the protein CASSLGGPGQNTGELFF.

V is TRBV27 and J is TRBJ2-7, with D possibly TRBD1 on 6 matching bases. This CDR3 spans 15 amino acids. The germline V and J ends were trimmed by 5 bases and 3 bases, with 17 bases remaining between them. Germline V gene data show CDR1 as MNHEY and CDR2 as SMNVEV (reference sequence). This CDR3 is CASSRNRDTDYEQYF. The DNA of the CDR3 is TGTGCCAGCAGTCGTAACCGGGACACGGACTACGAGCAGTACTTC.

The CDR3, as DNA: TGTGCCAGCAGGGGGGGGTTGGGCTTGGAGACCCAGTACTTC. Encoded protein: CASRGGLGLETQYF. The chain combines TRBV28 with TRBJ2-5; 7 bases are shared with TRBD2. CDR1 is MDHEN and CDR2 is SYDVKM in the germline V gene. V shed 6 bases, J shed 5 bases, and the junction held 9 bases outside the gene matches. This CDR3 is 14 amino acids long.

The V and J genes are TRBV7-2 and TRBJ1-5, with TRBD1 matching 8 bases. The CDR3 runs to 15 residues. Germline CDR1 SGHTA, CDR2 FQGNSA. V lost 5 bases and J lost 2; bases outside the gene matches: 5. CDR3 bases: TGTGCCAGCAGCCCCGACAGGGGTGGCAATCAGCCCCAGCATTTT. It codes for CASSPDRGGNQPQHF.

The chain uses TRBV7-2 and TRBJ2-1; no clear D gene. V gave up 3 bases and J gave up 8 bases, with 5 bases separating them. CDR1 SGHTA and CDR2 FQGNSA come from the germline V gene. The CDR3 totals 11 residues. This chain's CDR3 is CASSFIDEQFF. As DNA, the CDR3 is TGTGCCAGCAGCTTTATCGATGAGCAGTTCTTC.

V is TRBV18 and J is TRBJ2-5, with a weak D call TRBD1 (5 bases). Trimming stripped 3 bases from V and 4 bases from J, with 15 bases between. In germline, CDR1 is KGHSH, CDR2 LQKENI. The CDR3 consists of 15 residues. The CDR3: CASSPRASPSETQYF. The DNA for the CDR3 is TGTGCCAGCTCACCCAGGGCCTCCCCCTCAGAGACCCAGTACTTC. The full variable domain, in which reference TRBV18 and TRBJ2-5 provide the parts outside the CDR3, is NAGVMQNPRHLVRRRGQEARLRCSPMKGHSHVYWYRQLPEEGLKFMVYLQKENIIDESGMPKERFSAEFPKEGPSILRIQQVVRGDSAAYFCASSPRASPSETQYFGPGTRLLVL.

The chain has TRBV5-1 and TRBJ1-1; D gene ambiguous. V lost 2 bases and J lost 3, with 5 bases in between. CDR3 length: 12 residues. Germline values: CDR1 SGHRS, CDR2 YFSETQ. CDR3 nucleotides: TGCGCCAGCAGCTTCTCGGACACTGAAGCTTTCTTT. It specifies CASSFSDTEAFF. Based on the CDR3 plus reference TRBV5-1 and TRBJ1-1, the full variable domain is KAGVTQTPRYLIKTRGQQVTLSCSPISGHRSVSWYQQTPGQGLQFLFEYFSETQRNKGNFPGRFSGRQFSNSRSEMNVSTLELGDSALYLCASSFSDTEAFFGQGTRLTVV.

J is TRBJ1-5 and V is TRBV5-1, with 8 nucleotides matching TRBD1. The CDR3 has 14 amino acids. The germline V gene has CDR1 SGHRS and CDR2 YFSETQ. J gave up 6 bases and V 5 bases, and 7 bases lay outside the gene matches. The CDR3 region is CASSPDREGQPQHF. As DNA, the CDR3 is TGCGCCAGCAGTCCGGACAGGGAGGGTCAGCCCCAGCATTTT. The full variable domain, completed using reference TRBV5-1 and TRBJ1-5, is KAGVTQTPRYLIKTRGQQVTLSCSPISGHRSVSWYQQTPGQGLQFLFEYFSETQRNKGNFPGRFSGRQFSNSRSEMNVSTLELGDSALYLCASSPDREGQPQHFGDGTRLSIL.

The V gene is TRBV6-2 or TRBV6-3, the J gene TRBJ2-1; possible D gene TRBD1, 6 bases. The length of the CDR3 is 16 residues. Trimming cost V 4 bases and J 3 bases, with 16 bases left between them. CDR1 MNHEY and CDR2 SVGEGT come from the germline V gene. The CDR3 nucleotides are TGTGCCAGCAGTTCATCACCAGGGGTTAACTACAATGAGCAGTTCTTC. Amino acids: CASSSSPGVNYNEQFF.

In its sample, this clone was seen once. The J gene is TRBJ2-1, the V gene TRBV12-3 or TRBV12-4, with D possibly being TRBD2 (5 bases). The CDR3 totals 13 residues. V lost 1 base, J lost 15 bases, and 16 bases lay in between. DNA for the CDR3: TGTGCCAGCAGTTTAGTCCGGGGAGAAGTTTGGTTCTTC. Residues: CASSLVRGEVWFF.

As to this clone: This sample includes further DNA sequences coding for the same CDR3. V usage is TRBV6-5 and J usage is TRBJ2-3; 11 positions agree with TRBD2. Germline V gene data show CDR1 as MNHEY and CDR2 as SVGAGI. The CDR3 totals 13 residues. Trimming took 8 bases from V and 3 from J; bases not matched to a gene: 1. The CDR3 reads CASRLAGTDTQYF. The CDR3 DNA reads TGTGCCAGCCGACTAGCGGGGACAGATACGCAGTATTTT.

This rearrangement joins TRBV5-1 to TRBJ2-5; TRBD2 matches 12 bases. CDR1 and CDR2 (germline): SGHRS, YFSETQ. Trimming took 3 bases from V and 7 from J; bases not matched to a gene: 13. This CDR3 has 17 amino acids. The CDR3 here is CASSSTTSGSARGTQYF. DNA for the CDR3: TGCGCCAGCAGCTCTACGACTAGCGGGAGCGCTCGAGGGACCCAGTACTTC.

The rearrangement links TRBV18 to TRBJ2-7; possibly TRBD2 for D (6 bases). The CDR3 extends over 15 amino acids. Trimming stripped 3 bases from V and 2 bases from J, with 14 bases between. Germline-derived CDR1 and CDR2 are KGHSH and LQKENI. The CDR3 loop is CASSPSGRAAYEQYF. The DNA for the CDR3 is TGTGCCAGCTCACCTAGCGGCAGGGCCGCCTACGAGCAGTACTTC.

The gene calls are TRBV5-4 and TRBJ1-4, with a possible D match to TRBD1 (5 bases). There are 19 residues in the CDR3. Trimming pared 3 bases from V and 0 bases from J, leaving 21 bases between. Germline V gene lookup returns CDR1 SGHNT and CDR2 YYREEE (reference sequence). This chain's CDR3 is CASSSIQGIGISTNEKLFF. CDR3 sequence (DNA): TGTGCCAGCAGCTCTATTCAGGGAATTGGAATATCAACTAATGAAAAACTGTTTTTT.

The chain is built from TRBV11-2 and TRBJ2-1, with 7 bases that match TRBD1. Germline V gene sequence: CDR1 SGHAT, CDR2 FQNNGV. CDR3 length: 13 amino acids. Germline trimming cut 5 bases from V and 8 bases from J; bases unmatched to any gene: 6. CDR3 nucleotide sequence: TGTGCCAGCAGCGCAGACAGGGTGGATGAGCAGTTCTTC. It is translated as CASSADRVDEQFF.

The rearrangement uses TRBV5-1 and TRBJ2-2; D gene uncertain. Trimming pared 0 bases from V and 6 bases from J, leaving 18 bases between. The CDR3 is 17 amino acids. Germline V gene sequence: CDR1 SGHRS, CDR2 YFSETQ. CDR3 nucleotide sequence: TGCGCCAGCAGCTTGGAAAGCGTTAGCCCAACGGCCGGGGAGCTGTTTTTT. The encoded protein is CASSLESVSPTAGELFF. The full variable domain, rest sourced from reference TRBV5-1 and TRBJ2-2, is KAGVTQTPRYLIKTRGQQVTLSCSPISGHRSVSWYQQTPGQGLQFLFEYFSETQRNKGNFPGRFSGRQFSNSRSEMNVSTLELGDSALYLCASSLESVSPTAGELFFGEGSRLTVL.

This chain uses TRBV19 with TRBJ1-5; the D is unclear. V was shortened by 8 bases and J by 7 bases, with 21 bases between the two germline ends. Looked up from germline, CDR1 is LNHDA and CDR2 is SQIVND (reference sequence). The CDR3 runs to 15 residues. CDR3 sequence reads: CASARADPPRQPQHF. CDR3 DNA sequence: TGTGCCAGTGCGCGGGCCGACCCCCCGCGACAGCCCCAGCATTTT.

The genes are TRBV7-9 and TRBJ1-6; tentative D call: TRBD1 (6 bases). Germline CDR1 SEHNR, CDR2 FQNEAQ (reference sequence). The CDR3 covers 15 residues. Deletions cut 5 bases from V and 5 bases from J, with 13 bases between. CDR3 loop: CASSTRTADNSPLHF. CDR3 coding DNA: TGTGCCAGCAGCACACGGACAGCTGATAATTCACCCCTCCACTTT.

The rearrangement uses TRBV7-9 and TRBJ2-2; D may be TRBD1 (6 bases). The CDR3 is made up of 14 amino acids. From germline, CDR1 is SEHNR and CDR2 FQNEAQ (reference sequence). Trimming removed 1 base at V and 6 bases at J, with 9 bases between. CDR3 amino acids: CASSLVTGPGELFF. Written as DNA, the CDR3 is TGTGCCAGCAGCTTAGTAACAGGGCCCGGGGAGCTGTTTTTT.